The present entry profiles one T cell receptor beta chain with its context. Its antigen is still unknown. The data were obtained in a study of CXCR3-negative and CXCR3-positive naive CD8 T cells. Study-wide points: A higher hydrophobicity marked the TRB CDR3s of CXCR3-positive naive cells versus CXCR3-negative naive cells.

The TRB libraries of cDNA were built by UMI-labeled 5' RACE. TCRdb re-analyzed the 5' RACE reads; it lists each CDR3 protein once, without DNA. The listing contains some 85,000 distinct CDR3 sequences. The TCR comes from a human donor in good health. Some clones in this sample may be carry-over from other donors' samples. The sequenced material came from naive CXCR3+ CD8+ T cells from blood. This sample's subset: CD45RO-CCR7+CD27+CD95- naive CD8+ T cells expressing CXCR3 (TNR3+).

CDR3 loop: CASSRLGDEQFF. The chain is built from TRBV7-6 and TRBJ2-1. The CDR3 spans 12 residues. Germline V gene sequence: CDR1 SGHVS, CDR2 FNYEAQ.